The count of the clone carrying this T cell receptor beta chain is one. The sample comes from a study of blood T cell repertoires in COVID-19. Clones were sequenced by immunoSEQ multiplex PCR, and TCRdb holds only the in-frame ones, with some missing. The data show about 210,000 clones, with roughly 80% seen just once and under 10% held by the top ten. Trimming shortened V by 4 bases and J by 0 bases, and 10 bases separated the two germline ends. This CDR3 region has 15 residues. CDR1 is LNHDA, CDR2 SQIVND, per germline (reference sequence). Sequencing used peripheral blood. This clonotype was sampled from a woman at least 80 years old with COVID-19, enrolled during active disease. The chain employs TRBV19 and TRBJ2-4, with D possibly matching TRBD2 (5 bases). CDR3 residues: CASSRGGLAKNIQYF. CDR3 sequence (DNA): TGTGCCAGTAGTAGAGGAGGTTTAGCCAAAAACATTCAGTACTTC.